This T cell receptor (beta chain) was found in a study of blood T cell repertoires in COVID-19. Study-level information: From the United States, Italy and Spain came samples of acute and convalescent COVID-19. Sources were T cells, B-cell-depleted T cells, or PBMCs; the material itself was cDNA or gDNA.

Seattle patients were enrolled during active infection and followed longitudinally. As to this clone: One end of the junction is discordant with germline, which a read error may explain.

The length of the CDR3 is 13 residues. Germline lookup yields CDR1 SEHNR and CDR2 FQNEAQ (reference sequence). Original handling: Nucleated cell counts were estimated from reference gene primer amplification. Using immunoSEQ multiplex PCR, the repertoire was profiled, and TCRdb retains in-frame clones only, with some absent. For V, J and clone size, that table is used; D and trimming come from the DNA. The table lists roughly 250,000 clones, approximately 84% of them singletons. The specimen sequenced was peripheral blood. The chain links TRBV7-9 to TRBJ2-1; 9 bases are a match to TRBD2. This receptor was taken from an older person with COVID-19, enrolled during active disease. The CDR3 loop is CASSRDARGGALF. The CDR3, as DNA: TGTGCCAGCAGCCGGGACGCCCGCGGGGGGGCTCTCTTC. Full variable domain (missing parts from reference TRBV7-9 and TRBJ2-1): DTGVSQNPRHKITKRGQNVTFRCDPISEHNRLYWYRQTLGQGPEFLTYFQNEAQLEKSRLLSDRFSAERPKGSFSTLEIQRTEQGDSAMYLCASSRDARGGALFGPGTRLTVL.